Listed below are T cell receptor beta chains from one sample, sequenced in a study of OX40 agonist ivuxolimab in advanced cancers. Assay: immunoSEQ multiplex PCR; the TCRdb copy retains only in-frame clones and omits some. The sample lists 70,000 to 100,000 clones; 70% to 90% were seen once. The sample here was CD4+ or CD8+ T cells sorted from blood, taken in a trial of the OX40 agonist ivuxolimab. The origin of the receptors is an adult with an advanced solid tumor such as melanoma, head and neck, liver or kidney cancer. The CDR3 runs from the conserved cysteine through the conserved F or W. Fields, in order: V gene, J gene, CDR3 protein.

>TRBV5-1|TRBJ1-1
CASSLVVQGNTEAFF
>TRBV29-1|TRBJ2-1
CSGPSGGSSYNEQFF
>TRBV13|TRBJ2-4
CASSPLQGSKNIQYF
>TRBV11-3|TRBJ2-1
CASSYPSGRSQLEQFF
>TRBV5-1|TRBJ2-2
CASSLVSGNDGELFF
>TRBV6-5|TRBJ2-1
CAVLAGDYEQFF
>TRBV4-1|TRBJ2-7
CASSQSRGQGEEQYF
>TRBV27|TRBJ1-5
CASSFRQNQPQHF
>TRBV4-1|TRBJ2-1
CASSQEGTIHNEQFF
>TRBV19|TRBJ2-7
CASSIEAGTGPREQYF
>TRBV6-5|TRBJ1-2
CASSNPDRAYGYTF
>TRBV28|TRBJ2-7
CASSLAEPYEQYF
>TRBV11-1|TRBJ2-6
CASSLAPDVSNVLTF
>TRBV7-6|TRBJ2-7
CATGTGYHEQYF
>TRBV4-1|TRBJ1-1
CASSSTRDRETEAFF
>TRBV27|TRBJ2-7
CASSLEAGSSYEQYF
>TRBV5-1|TRBJ1-1
CASSLVDREAFF
>TRBV7-9|TRBJ2-1
CASSTSSYNEQFF
>TRBV25-1|TRBJ1-2
CASSPGRDQVLGYGYTF
>TRBV7-3|TRBJ2-1
CASSQGLAGGYEQFF
>TRBV4-1|TRBJ2-3
CASSHHSRASTDTQYF
>TRBV18|TRBJ2-7
CASSPPGHRSYEQYF
>TRBV7-9|TRBJ2-3
CASSPSRQLTDTQYF
>TRBV21-1|TRBJ2-3
CASSKLGGLAELTDTQYF
>TRBV6-6|TRBJ1-5
CASRVRDTYQPQHF
>TRBV6-5|TRBJ2-1
CASSLAETAYNEQFF
>TRBV30|TRBJ2-7
CAWMPREGEQYF
>TRBV10-3|TRBJ1-1
CAIRKTFGSNTEAFF
>TRBV6-4|TRBJ2-7
CASSEDYEQYF
>TRBV4-1|TRBJ1-6
CASSQDFQGWDSPLHF
>TRBV19|TRBJ2-7
CASSIDSVTYEQYF
>TRBV7-6|TRBJ1-5
CASSPRQGNQPQHF
>TRBV4-1|TRBJ2-7
CASHPGQGAYYEQYF
>TRBV18|TRBJ1-2
CASSPDRRDGYTF
>TRBV4-1|TRBJ1-1
CASSQDVFGNTEAFF
>TRBV18|TRBJ1-4
CASSPYQATNEKLFF
>TRBV11-2|TRBJ1-1
CASSLVSRGPMNTEAFF
>TRBV5-4|TRBJ1-1
CASRSNLGEANTEAFF
>TRBV29-1|TRBJ2-7
CSVVLTVTYEQYF
>TRBV5-1|TRBJ2-1
CASSFNRSGVTHNEQFF
>TRBV30|TRBJ2-1
CAWSMTRYNEQFF
>TRBV2|TRBJ1-2
CASTGQGAAYGYTF
>TRBV28|TRBJ2-7
CASSLSSGGARYEQYF
>TRBV5-4|TRBJ1-1
CASSLRPNTEAFF
>TRBV7-6|TRBJ2-7
CASSLQEGEQYF
>TRBV5-3|TRBJ2-3
CARSSAQWGADTQYF
>TRBV10-2|TRBJ1-2
CASSPSGGRSRDYGYTF
>TRBV6-5|TRBJ1-2
CASSYSQRDEDGYTF
>TRBV27|TRBJ1-1
CASRTKGSFTEAFF
>TRBV6-5|TRBJ1-6
CASSRAPRDSPLHF
>TRBV18|TRBJ1-5
CASSFFPPGHGSSEPQHF